Each of the 11 T cell receptor beta chains below was sequenced from the same sample in a study of OX40 agonist ivuxolimab in advanced cancers. Libraries came from the immunoSEQ multiplex PCR assay. Here the immuneACCESS table is served through TCRdb, limited to in-frame sequences with V and J called. Missing clones are a known gap in these copies; in checked studies unresolved V genes cover under half, and the rest lacks a known reason. The sample table contains fewer than 55,000 clones; only one count was recorded for approximately 87% of them. The ten top clones hold under 2% of the sample. The sequenced sample was CD4+ or CD8+ T cells sorted from blood, obtained in a trial of the OX40 agonist ivuxolimab. The receptor source for this set is an adult with an advanced solid tumor such as melanoma, head and neck, liver or kidney cancer.

This clone rates as medium-sized. The V gene is TRBV4-3, the J gene TRBJ1-3, with D unresolved. The CDR3 has 18 residues. Per germline, CDR1 LGHNA and CDR2 YSLEER. V was pared by 0 bases and J by 0 bases, with 15 bases between. The DNA of the CDR3 is TGCGCCAGCAGCCAAGATCTCAGGATACAACACTCTGGAAACACCATATATTTT. This translates into CASSQDLRIQHSGNTIYF.

This rearrangement joins TRBV18 to TRBJ2-3; unclear D gene. V was trimmed by 3 bases and J by 0 bases, leaving 7 bases between them. Germline CDR1 is KGHSH and CDR2 is LQKENI. The CDR3 extends over 14 amino acids. In DNA, the CDR3 is TGTGCCAGCTCACCTTTGCGGAGCACAGATACGCAGTATTTT. Its translation: CASSPLRSTDTQYF.

This clone was detected only once. This rearrangement joins TRBV6-1 to TRBJ1-1; perhaps TRBD1 as D (5 bases). In germline, CDR1 is MNHNS, CDR2 SASEGT. The CDR3 is 16 residues long. V was cut by 4 bases and J by 7 bases, with 22 bases left in between. Here the CDR3 reads CASSGGVVGRMIEAFF. The DNA for the CDR3 is TGTGCCAGCAGTGGGGGGGTGGTAGGGAGGATGATTGAAGCTTTCTTT.

V usage is TRBV21-1 and J usage is TRBJ2-3. TRBV21-1 corresponds to a pseudogene. The CDR3 extends over 14 amino acids. CDR3 nucleotide sequence: TGTGCCAGCAGCAAAAAGGAAAGCACAGATACGCAGTATTTT. Its translation: CASSKKESTDTQYF.

This clone occurred once. The chain links TRBV6-5 to TRBJ1-5; the D is unclear. There are 15 residues in the CDR3. The germline gives CDR1 MNHEY, CDR2 SVGAGI. The germline V and J ends were trimmed by 6 bases and 1 base, with 13 bases remaining between them. CDR3: CASRESLISNQPQHF. CDR3 coding DNA: TGTGCCAGCAGGGAGTCCCTAATAAGCAATCAGCCCCAGCATTTT.

This clone was observed once. V and J are TRBV2 and TRBJ2-3; D is perhaps TRBD2 (6 bases). The CDR3 is made up of 16 amino acids. Trimming took off 4 bases at V and 2 bases at J, with 16 bases between the two ends. CDR1 is SNHLY and CDR2 is FYNNEI in the germline V gene. The CDR3, as DNA: TGTGCCAGCAGTGGCAAGGGACTGGGGAACACAGATACGCAGTATTTT. This translates into CASSGKGLGNTDTQYF. Together with reference TRBV2 and TRBJ2-3, the CDR3 gives the full variable domain: EPEVTQTPSHQVTQMGQEVILRCVPISNHLYFYWYRQILGQKVEFLVSFYNNEISEKSEIFDDQFSVERPDGSNFTLKIRSTKLEDSAMYFCASSGKGLGNTDTQYFGPGTRLTVL.

On this clone: One junction end disagrees with the germline gene, perhaps due to a read error. V is TRBV18 and J is TRBJ2-3; TRBD2 aligns across 14 bases. Germline V gene lookup returns CDR1 KGHSH and CDR2 LQKENI. This CDR3 has 16 amino acids. The CDR3 region is CASSPGLAGGTDTQYF. The DNA of the CDR3 is TGTGCCAGCTCACCAGGACTAGCGGGAGGCACGGATACGCAGTATTTT.

The V call is TRBV14, the J call TRBJ1-4; D gene unclear. Trimming shortened V by 4 bases and J by 7 bases, and 16 bases separated the two germline ends. Germline CDR1 and CDR2: SGHDN and FVKESK. The CDR3 consists of 15 residues. Here the CDR3 DNA reads TGTGCCAGCAGCCCCTTTACCGGCGATGGTGAAAAACTGTTTTTT. Protein: CASSPFTGDGEKLFF.

This clone was seen only once. The rearrangement links TRBV28 to TRBJ2-3; 14 nucleotides match TRBD2. CDR3 length equals 16 residues. The germline gives CDR1 MDHEN, CDR2 SYDVKM. The V and J ends lost 2 bases and 5 bases, in that order; junction bases with no gene match: 3. The DNA for the CDR3 is TGTGCCAGCAGTTTAACCGGGACTAGCGGGAGAGATACGCAGTATTTT. The encoded protein is CASSLTGTSGRDTQYF.

The rearrangement joins TRBV6-5 to TRBJ1-2; 8 bases align to TRBD1. The CDR3 has 15 amino acids. The trim removed 6 bases at V and 4 bases at J, leaving 10 bases unmatched. Germline lookup yields CDR1 MNHEY and CDR2 SVGAGI. The DNA for the CDR3 is TGTGCCAGCAGGTCCCAGACAGGGGACGGCTATGGCTACACCTTC. It yields the protein CASRSQTGDGYGYTF.

This sequence joins TRBV21-1 and TRBJ2-7. TRBV21-1 is marked as a pseudogene. The CDR3 loop spans 11 amino acids. CDR3 DNA: TGTGCCAGCAGCAATTGGGACGAGCAGTACTTC. It translates to CASSNWDEQYF.